This passage covers 8 T cell receptor beta chains from one sample sequenced in a study of blood T cell repertoires in COVID-19. Measured with immunoSEQ multiplex PCR; TCRdb has only the in-frame clones, and not every one. The profile shows about 200,000 clones, 75% to 85% of them singletons. The sample was peripheral blood. The receptors stem from a woman in her thirties or forties with COVID-19, enrolled during active disease.

The J gene is TRBJ2-5, the V gene TRBV7-9; 11 nucleotides align to TRBD2. The CDR3 is 15 residues long. Per germline, CDR1 SEHNR and CDR2 FQNEAQ (reference sequence). V shed 3 bases and J 2 bases; nucleotides not matched to a gene: 2. The CDR3: CASSFRLAGQETQYF. CDR3 sequence (DNA): TGTGCCAGCAGCTTCAGACTAGCGGGACAAGAGACCCAGTACTTC.

The V call is TRBV7-6, the J call TRBJ2-7, with 10 bases fitting TRBD2. V was clipped by 5 bases and J by 4 bases; unmatched bases: 5. The CDR3 contains 14 residues. From germline, CDR1 is SGHVS and CDR2 FNYEAQ. CDR3 amino acids: CASSPSGSRYEQYF. CDR3 in DNA: TGTGCCAGCAGCCCTAGCGGGAGTCGGTACGAGCAGTACTTC.

The chain uses TRBV4-1 and TRBJ1-2; D is perhaps TRBD1 (6 bases). V shed 1 base and J shed 4 bases, with 7 bases lying between them. Per the germline V gene, CDR1 is MGHRA and CDR2 is YSYEKL. This CDR3 is built from 13 residues. The CDR3 bases are TGCGCCAGCAGCCAAGGGACAGCCTATGGCTACACCTTC. It yields the protein CASSQGTAYGYTF.

The CDR3 bases are TGTGCCAGCAGTTTAAGGGGAGGCTACACCTTC. It yields the protein CASSLRGGYTF. This rearrangement joins TRBV12-3 or TRBV12-4 to TRBJ1-2, with a weak D call TRBD1 (5 bases). V dropped 2 bases and J dropped 8 bases, with 6 bases sitting between them. The CDR3 sequence is 11 residues long.

The gene calls are TRBV27 and TRBJ2-7, with 10 positions matching TRBD2. The CDR3 covers 15 residues. The germline V gene encodes CDR1 MNHEY and CDR2 SMNVEV (reference sequence). Germline trimming cut 8 bases from V and 4 bases from J; bases unmatched to any gene: 11. CDR3: CASRGGLAGEYEQYF. The DNA for the CDR3 is TGTGCCAGCCGGGGGGGGCTAGCGGGAGAGTACGAGCAGTACTTC.

The rearrangement uses TRBV5-6 and TRBJ2-3, with 9 positions matching TRBD2. There are 17 residues in the CDR3. Germline-derived CDR1 and CDR2 are SGHDT and YYEEEE. V gave up 1 base and J gave up 7 bases; unmatched junction bases: 13. The CDR3 loop reads CASSLKETLAGINTQYF. The DNA for the CDR3 is TGTGCCAGCAGCTTGAAAGAAACTCTAGCGGGGATAAATACGCAGTATTTT.

This clone is a singleton in its sample. The chain links TRBV18 to TRBJ1-5; possible D gene TRBD1, 6 bases. Germline-derived CDR1 and CDR2 are KGHSH and LQKENI. The CDR3 runs 14 residues. Between the trimmed V and J ends, which lost 6 bases and 5 bases, there was a span of 14 bases. The CDR3 is CASSLGHLYQPQHF. CDR3 DNA: TGTGCCAGCTCGCTGGGACATCTGTATCAGCCCCAGCATTTT.

The J gene is TRBJ2-5, the V gene TRBV6-5, with 10 bases aligning to TRBD2. The junction had 7 bases not matched to a gene; V was cut back by 6 bases and J by 12 bases. This CDR3 comprises 12 residues. Germline V CDR1 and CDR2: MNHEY, SVGAGI. The CDR3 nucleotides are TGTGCCAGCAGCCCGACTAGCGGGCCGAAGTACTTC. As protein: CASSPTSGPKYF.